Sequencing of this TCR beta chain was carried out in a study of glioma-infiltrating T cells. Study-wide context: Target coverage was about 4.5- to 10-fold for some 1 million blood T cells.

In the case of this clonotype: Its target is unknown.

CDR3 length equals 11 residues. Trimming cost V 5 bases and J 14 bases, with 18 bases left between them. Germline CDR1 DFQATT, CDR2 SNEGSKA (reference sequence). Amplification of TCR alpha and beta CDR3 regions from RNA used iRepertoire nested multiplex PCR. TCRdb passed the multiplex PCR reads through MiXCR, listing each CDR3 protein once. The sample holds more than 350,000 distinct CDR3 sequences, less than 50% seen once. Study-level points and caveats: Shared blood CDR3 signature motifs marked patients with low tissue-blood divergence.

Material for sequencing was glioma tissue, nonneoplastic brain tissue, or PBMCs (not recorded which). The V gene is TRBV20-1, the J gene TRBJ1-2; D not certain. The receptor's source is a human donor with low-grade glioma or glioblastoma, undergoing nonglioma brain surgery, or in good health (not recorded which). The CDR3: CSAYETNPGTF. The DNA of the CDR3 is TGCAGTGCTTACGAAACCAACCCGGGGACCTTC.